This T cell receptor beta chain was identified in a study of early T cells in non-severe SARS-CoV-2 infection. V was trimmed by 2 bases and J by 3 bases, leaving 9 bases between them. The CDR3 runs to 14 residues. Germline V gene sequence: CDR1 SEHNR, CDR2 FQNEAQ (reference sequence). A single record per CDR3 protein comes from TCRdb applying MiXCR to the 5' RACE reads. The sample has tens of thousands of distinct CDR3 sequences; roughly an eighth are singletons. This clonotype occurred a few times. The V gene is TRBV7-9, the J gene TRBJ2-3; perhaps TRBD1 as D (6 bases). Specimen: whole blood, collected at baseline. The TCR sequence derives from an adult who was a healthcare worker with PCR-confirmed SARS-CoV-2 infection or an uninfected control (not recorded which). CDR3 region: CASSLQGKTDTQYF. CDR3 nucleotide sequence: TGTGCCAGCAGCTTACAGGGGAAGACAGATACGCAGTATTTT.